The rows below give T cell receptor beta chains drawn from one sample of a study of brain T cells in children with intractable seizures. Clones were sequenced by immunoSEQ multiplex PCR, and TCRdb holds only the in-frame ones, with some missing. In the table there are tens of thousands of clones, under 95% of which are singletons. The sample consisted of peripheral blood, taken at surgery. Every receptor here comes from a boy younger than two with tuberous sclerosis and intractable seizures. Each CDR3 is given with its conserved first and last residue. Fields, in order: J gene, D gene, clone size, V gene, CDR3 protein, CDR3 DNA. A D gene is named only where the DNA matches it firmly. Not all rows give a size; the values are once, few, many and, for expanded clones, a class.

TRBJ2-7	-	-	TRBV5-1	CASSLGSGSYEQYF	TGCGCCAGCAGCTTGGGTAGCGGCTCCTACGAGCAGTACTTC
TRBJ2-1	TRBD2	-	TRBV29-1	CSVVVWRGVEFF	TGCAGCGTTGTGGTATGGCGGGGGGTGGAGTTCTTC
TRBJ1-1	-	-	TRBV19	CASSKGAEAFF	TGTGCCAGTAGTAAGGGTGCTGAAGCTTTCTTT
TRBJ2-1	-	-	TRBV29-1	CSVAGGGPSYNEQFF	TGCAGCGTTGCTGGGGGGGGGCCGTCCTACAATGAGCAGTTCTTC
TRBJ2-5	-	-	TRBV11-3	CASSHWSQETQYF	TGTGCCAGCAGCCATTGGAGCCAAGAGACCCAGTACTTC
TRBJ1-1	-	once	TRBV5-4	CASSFDIRSTEAFF	TGTGCCAGCAGCTTCGACATTAGGAGCACTGAAGCTTTCTTT
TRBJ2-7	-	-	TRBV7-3	CASSLRVLVYEQYF	TGTGCCAGCAGCCTGAGGGTCCTCGTTTACGAGCAGTACTTC
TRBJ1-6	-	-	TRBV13	CASSLSAYSYNSPLHF	TGTGCCAGCAGCTTATCGGCCTACTCCTATAATTCACCCCTCCACTTT
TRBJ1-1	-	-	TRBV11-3	CASSLEGLMNTEAFF	TGTGCCAGCAGCTTAGAAGGCCTCATGAACACTGAAGCTTTCTTT
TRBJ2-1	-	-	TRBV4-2	CASSQSMVTGEQFF	TGTGCCAGCAGCCAGTCTATGGTCACGGGTGAGCAGTTCTTC